The clone carrying this T cell receptor beta chain was recorded only once. The data stem from a study of T cells after yellow fever vaccination. The V gene's germline CDR1 is LGHDT and CDR2 YNNKEL (reference sequence). The CDR3 consists of 12 residues. Deletions cut 0 bases from V and 10 bases from J, with 9 bases between. TCRdb independently ran MiXCR on the 5' RACE reads; one entry per CDR3 protein. The profile shows about 320,000 distinct CDR3 sequences, over 8.5% of them singletons. The receptor was derived from a man aged 18 to 29 who received the YFV17D yellow fever vaccine. Sequenced material: CD4+ T cells sorted from PBMCs, taken 45 days after the yellow fever booster vaccination. The rearrangement links TRBV3-1 to TRBJ2-5; no reliable D call. CDR3 protein: CASSQDRKLQYF. The CDR3 nucleotides are TGTGCCAGCAGCCAAGATCGCAAGCTCCAGTACTTC.